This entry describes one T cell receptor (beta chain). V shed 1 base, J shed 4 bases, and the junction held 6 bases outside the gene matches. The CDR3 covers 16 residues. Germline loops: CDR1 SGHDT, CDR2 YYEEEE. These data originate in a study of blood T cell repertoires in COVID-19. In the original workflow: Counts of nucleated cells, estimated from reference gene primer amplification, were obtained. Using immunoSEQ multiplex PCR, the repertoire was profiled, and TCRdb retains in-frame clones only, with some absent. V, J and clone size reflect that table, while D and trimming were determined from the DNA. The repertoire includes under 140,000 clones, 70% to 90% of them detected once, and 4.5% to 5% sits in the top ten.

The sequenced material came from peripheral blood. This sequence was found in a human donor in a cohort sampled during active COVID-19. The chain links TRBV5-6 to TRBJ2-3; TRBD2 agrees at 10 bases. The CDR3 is CASSLRSGGAADTQYF. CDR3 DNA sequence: TGTGCCAGCAGCTTGAGGAGCGGGGGGGCCGCAGATACGCAGTATTTT.